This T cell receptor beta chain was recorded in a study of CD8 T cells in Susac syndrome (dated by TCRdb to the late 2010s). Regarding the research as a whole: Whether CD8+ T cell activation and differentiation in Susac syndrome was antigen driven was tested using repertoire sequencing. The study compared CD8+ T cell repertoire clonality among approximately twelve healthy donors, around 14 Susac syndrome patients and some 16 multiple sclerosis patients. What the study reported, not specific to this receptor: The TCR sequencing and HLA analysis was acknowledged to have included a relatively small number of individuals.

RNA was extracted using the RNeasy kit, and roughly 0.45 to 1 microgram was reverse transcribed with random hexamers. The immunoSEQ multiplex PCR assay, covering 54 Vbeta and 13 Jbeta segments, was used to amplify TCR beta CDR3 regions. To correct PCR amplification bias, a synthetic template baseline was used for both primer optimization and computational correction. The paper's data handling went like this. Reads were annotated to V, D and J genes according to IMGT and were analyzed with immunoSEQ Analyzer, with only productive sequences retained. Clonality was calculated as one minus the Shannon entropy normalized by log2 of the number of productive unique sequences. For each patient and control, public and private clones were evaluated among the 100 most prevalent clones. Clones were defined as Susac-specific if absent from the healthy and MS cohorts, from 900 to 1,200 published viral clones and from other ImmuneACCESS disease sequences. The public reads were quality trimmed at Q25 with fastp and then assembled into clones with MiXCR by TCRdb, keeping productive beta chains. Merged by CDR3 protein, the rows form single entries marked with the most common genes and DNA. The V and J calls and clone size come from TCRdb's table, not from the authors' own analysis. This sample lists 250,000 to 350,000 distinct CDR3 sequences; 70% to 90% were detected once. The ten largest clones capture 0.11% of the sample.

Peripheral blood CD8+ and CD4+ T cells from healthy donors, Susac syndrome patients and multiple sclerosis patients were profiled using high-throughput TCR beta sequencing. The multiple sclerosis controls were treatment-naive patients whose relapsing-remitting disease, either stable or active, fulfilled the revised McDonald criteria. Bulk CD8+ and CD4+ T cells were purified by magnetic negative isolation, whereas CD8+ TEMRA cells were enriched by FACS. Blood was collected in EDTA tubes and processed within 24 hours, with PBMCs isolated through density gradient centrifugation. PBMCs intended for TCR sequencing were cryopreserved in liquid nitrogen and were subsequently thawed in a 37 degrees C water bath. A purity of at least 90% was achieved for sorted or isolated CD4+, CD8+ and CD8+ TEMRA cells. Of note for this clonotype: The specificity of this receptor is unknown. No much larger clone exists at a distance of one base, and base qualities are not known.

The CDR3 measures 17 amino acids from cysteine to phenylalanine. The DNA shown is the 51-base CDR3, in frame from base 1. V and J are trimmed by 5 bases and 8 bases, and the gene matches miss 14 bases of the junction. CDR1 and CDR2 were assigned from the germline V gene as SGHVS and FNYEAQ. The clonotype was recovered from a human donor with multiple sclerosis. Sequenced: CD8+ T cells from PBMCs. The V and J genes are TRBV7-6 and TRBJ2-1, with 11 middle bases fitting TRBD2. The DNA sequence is TGTGCCAGCAGCCCAGATAGCGGGAGGGTCTTAATCGATGAGCAGTTCTTC. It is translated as CASSPDSGRVLIDEQFF.